This T cell receptor (beta chain) appears in the sequencing data of a study of cytomegalovirus exposure and HLA in healthy donors. Study results and limitations: Later work showed greater clonal expansion in HLA-associated TCR beta chains than in equally common others.

This clone was seen a handful of times. The antigen remains unidentified. It was with 60 Vbeta and 13 Jbeta primers that the PCR ran. The data were produced by immunoSEQ multiplex PCR, yet TCRdb's version contains in-frame clones alone and is incomplete. The sample records roughly 200,000 clones, 79% being singletons. The V gene's germline CDR1 is SGHTA and CDR2 FQGTGA. J was trimmed by 6 bases and V by 4 bases; bases with no gene match: 11. This CDR3 has 16 amino acids. The receptor was isolated from a man in his fifties in good health and CMV-seronegative. Sequencing was performed on PBMCs. The chain has TRBV7-3 and TRBJ2-3; 9 bases align to TRBD1. The CDR3 here is CASSYSGTGIGDTQYF. The CDR3 DNA reads as TGTGCCAGCAGCTACTCCGGGACAGGGATTGGGGATACGCAGTATTTT.